A selection of T cell receptor beta chains follows, all from one sample in a study of vaccination effects on CD4 cells after COVID-19. Measured with immunoSEQ multiplex PCR; TCRdb has only the in-frame clones, and not every one. The data contain 70,000 or so clones, under 85% of them singletons. Their antigens are not known. The sequences come from CD4+ T cells from PBMCs cultured with HIV peptides, collected before COVID-19 vaccination. Receptors were obtained from a human donor who had a prior SARS-CoV-2 infection. CDR3s include the opening cysteine and the closing phenylalanine or tryptophan. Each record gives: CDR3 length, V gene, J gene, D gene, clone size, CDR3 DNA, CDR3 protein. The D gene is left open where the match is weak. A row's size may be missing; if present it is once, few, many or a size class.

15	TRBV11-3	TRBJ1-1	-	once	TGTGCCAGCAGCTTCTCGGGGGCGCGGCGGACTGAAGCTTTCTTT	CASSFSGARRTEAFF
15	TRBV5-5	TRBJ2-2	-	few	TGTGCCAGCAGCTTGGGGATCGCGGACACCGGGGAGCTGTTTTTT	CASSLGIADTGELFF
14	TRBV30	TRBJ1-2	-	-	TGTGCCTGTCTAAGAAGGTTGCTAGTTTATGGCTACACCTTC	CACLRRLLVYGYTF
15	TRBV5-1	TRBJ1-2	-	-	TGCGCCAGCAGCTTGGGTGTTGGGGGTCACTATGGCTACACCTTC	CASSLGVGGHYGYTF
13	TRBV12-3/TRBV12-4	TRBJ1-1	-	-	TGTGCCAGCAGTTTGCAGGCCTCGGATGAAGCTTTCTTT	CASSLQASDEAFF
19	TRBV6-2/TRBV6-3	TRBJ2-7	-	-	TGTGCCAGCAGTTACCCGCTAAGCCGGGCCATCACATCGAACTACGAGCAGTACTTC	CASSYPLSRAITSNYEQYF
14	TRBV15	TRBJ2-7	-	-	TGTGCCACCAGCAGAGCGATAGCAGAGTACGAGCAGTACTTC	CATSRAIAEYEQYF
18	TRBV5-8	TRBJ2-5	TRBD2	-	TGTGCCAGCAGCCCAATTGGAGGTAGCGGGGGATTGAGGGAGACCCAGTACTTC	CASSPIGGSGGLRETQYF
19	TRBV27	TRBJ2-7	-	-	TGTGCCAGCAGTTCCCTATTTTCTTCCGATGCTAGTCGTTTGCGCGAGCAGTACTTC	CASSSLFSSDASRLREQYF
15	TRBV27	TRBJ2-1	TRBD2	-	TGTGCCAGCAGTTTAGCGGGGGGTTGGGCAAGCGAGCAGTTCTTC	CASSLAGGWASEQFF
12	TRBV7-9	TRBJ2-1	-	-	TGTGCCAGCAGTGGGGCTTACAATGAGCAGTTCTTC	CASSGAYNEQFF
19	TRBV28	TRBJ2-1	TRBD2	-	TGTGCCAGCAGACCCCTCCCGGGACTAGCGGGATTAAACCCCAATGAGCAGTTCTTC	CASRPLPGLAGLNPNEQFF
15	TRBV2	TRBJ2-1	-	few	TGTGCCAGCAGTGACCTGGGTATGGTTAACAATGAGCAGTTCTTC	CASSDLGMVNNEQFF
15	TRBV5-4	TRBJ2-7	TRBD1	-	TGTGCCAGCAGCCATCCGGGACAGGGAGAGTCCCAGCAGTACTTC	CASSHPGQGESQQYF
13	TRBV9	TRBJ1-2	-	-	TGTGCCAGCAGCGTTTGGGGCTACTATGGCTACACCTTC	CASSVWGYYGYTF
15	TRBV7-9	TRBJ2-1	-	-	TGTGCCAGCAGCTTATATGCGGGGGCTAACAATGAGCAGTTCTTC	CASSLYAGANNEQFF